This section outlines one T cell receptor (beta chain) sequence together with its context. The antigen it binds to is not known. Base qualities are not provided; no much larger clone lies one nucleotide away. TCR cDNA was synthesized by 5'RACE template switching, through which a universal primer site and unique molecular identifiers were introduced. Priming of cDNA synthesis was performed from both the TCR alpha and TCR beta constant segments. Libraries were amplified in two PCR steps, with sample barcodes and sequencing adapters added in the second step. Sequencing of libraries was done on Illumina HiSeq 2500 (2x100 bp) or NovaSeq (2x150 bp). The original methods were these. Reads were demultiplexed and collapsed into UMI consensus sequences with MIGEC, and V(D)J alignment was performed with MiXCR. Using edgeR on replicate PBMC samples, clonotypes were called vaccine-responding if FDR was below 0.01 and the log2 fold change was above 5 up to day 15. CD4 or CD8 identity was assigned to each bulk clonotype according to whether the clonotype was present at higher abundance in the sequenced CD4 repertoire or the sequenced CD8 repertoire. TCRdb ran its own pipeline on the public reads, namely fastp trimming at Q25 and MiXCR clone calling, and kept in-frame beta chains. Under each unique CDR3 protein, matching rows form one entry showing the most common genes and DNA. TCRdb's processing, not the authors', yielded these V and J calls. This sample holds fewer than 450,000 distinct CDR3 sequences; about 9.9% were observed only once. Clones ranked in the top ten supply around 19% of the sample.

The data were obtained in a study of T cells after yellow fever vaccination (dated by TCRdb to the late 2010s). For the wider study: The SMART-Seq v4 Ultra Low Input RNA kit was used to prepare libraries from fractions with low cell numbers. Bulk PBMC replicates and cell subsets were isolated from blood drawn at multiple timepoints before and after both primary and secondary immunization. To track T-cell clones before and after primary and booster YFV17D yellow fever vaccination, bulk TCR alpha and beta repertoires were sequenced longitudinally. The cohort comprised two healthy male donors, one aged 18 to 29 and one aged 30 to 40 years. Summary of the overall study and its limitations: The study included only two donors, which limits how far the findings can be generalized. Because abundant contaminating clonotypes from the bulk population could be contained in FACS-sorted repertoires, computational filtering was required. Most clones expanded after primary vaccination (96% of CD4 and 88% of CD8) were re-detected after the booster, suggesting that broad memory maintenance occurred. A small fraction of clonotypes showed up in both the CD4 and CD8 compartments, probably as a result of convergent recombination. Compared with the primary T-cell response, the secondary T-cell response was faster but weaker, reaching its peak on day 5 rather than on day 15.

According to the study, the label for this sample's treatment or condition signals: live attenuated yellow fever vaccine strain. Two biological replicates of bulk PBMCs were collected at each blood-draw timepoint. PBMCs were isolated from peripheral blood using a standard Ficoll-Paque protocol. TriZol was used to extract RNA from bulk PBMCs, from CD4 and CD8 fractions, and from dextramer-positive and dextramer-negative fractions. Taken from the germline V gene, the CDR1 and CDR2 loops are SGHRS and YFSETQ. The junction carries 9 bases between V and J, which are trimmed by 0 bases and 1 base respectively. The CDR3 covers 15 residues, taking in both the cysteine and the phenylalanine. Only the CDR3 DNA stays, 45 bases, in frame from base 1.

The chain is made from TRBV5-1 and TRBJ2-3; the D segment could be TRBD2, given 6 matching bases. The receptor's source is a man younger than 35 who received the YFV17D yellow fever vaccine. This specimen consisted of PBMCs, obtained on the day of the first yellow fever vaccination. The DNA reads TGCGCCAGCAGCTTGGACTCTAGCGGCACAGATACGCAGTATTTT. Translation gives CASSLDSSGTDTQYF.